This entry describes one T cell receptor beta chain. The data are from a study of blood T cell repertoires in COVID-19. Profiling relied on immunoSEQ multiplex PCR, and the TCRdb table lists in-frame clones only, not all of them. The sample has roughly 500,000 clones, around nine tenths seen once. Germline V gives CDR1 SGHDN, CDR2 FVKESK. The V end lost 1 base, the J end lost 2 bases, and 20 bases lay between the germline ends. The CDR3 contains 18 residues. The chain employs TRBV14 and TRBJ1-2; no firm D call. The receptor comes from a woman aged 40 to 50 who had recovered from COVID-19. Sequencing was performed on PBMCs or T cells enriched from blood (not recorded which). CDR3 residues: CASSQGIGRPLMNYGYTF. The CDR3 bases are TGTGCCAGCAGCCAAGGGATAGGCAGGCCCCTCATGAACTATGGCTACACCTTC.